This T cell receptor (beta chain) was observed in a study of technical replicates of blood from a few donors listed by TCRdb under 2017. Between the V and J ends, shortened by 5 bases and 8 bases respectively, the junction contains 18 bases. The CDR3 numbers 14 residues from cysteine through phenylalanine. Just the 42-base CDR3 DNA is kept, in frame starting at base 1. The germline V gene specifies MNHEY as CDR1 and SVGAGI as CDR2. Comment on this clone: The antigen it binds to is not known. Nothing much larger sits one base from this clone, and base qualities are not available.

Libraries were prepared through the immunoSEQ multiplex PCR assay. This is the immuneACCESS table as TCRdb keeps it, with only in-frame sequences that have V and J called. A part of the clones is gone; compared with another copy, unresolved V genes explain less than half, and the rest is unexplained. In this sample the table shows some 74,000 clones, 80% to 95% of which occur a single time. The biggest ten clones account for roughly 0.33% of the sample. The sequence joins TRBV6-5 to TRBJ1-2; TRBD1 might be the D gene, on 6 matching bases. Sequencing input: T cells isolated from PBMCs. This TCR was sampled from a human donor in good health. The base sequence is TGTGCCAGCAGTGCACAGGGTAAACGAGAAGGCTACACCTTC. The resulting protein is CASSAQGKREGYTF.